These 14 T cell receptor beta chains came from one sample sequenced in a study of Graves' ophthalmopathy and Graves' hyperthyroidism (dated by TCRdb to between 2017 and 2018). The sample was run on an Illumina HiSeq 2000. For repertoire sequencing, TCR beta CDR3 regions were amplified from RNA transcripts. The first round of RT-PCR was done with HTBI primers and the Qiagen OneStep RT-PCR kit, and was followed by a second round of multiplex PCR, then size selection and purification. TCRdb reprocessing: public reads trimmed at Q25 with fastp, clones called with MiXCR, in-frame beta chains kept. Every entry covers one CDR3 protein and lists the most common genes and DNA from its rows. The sample data list about 1.2 million distinct CDR3 sequences, and roughly 35% of these were observed just once. The ten largest clones represent 11% of the sample. The specimen sequenced was peripheral blood or thyroid tissue (not recorded which). These receptors were taken from an adult man with Graves' hyperthyroidism.

The chain carries TRBV6-6 and TRBJ2-5, with 13 positions matching TRBD2. The J segment lost 4 bases and the V segment lost 0 bases, leaving 2 bases of the junction unmatched. The CDR3 loop spans 16 amino acids. Germline V gives CDR1 MNHNY, CDR2 SVGAGI (reference sequence). In DNA form, the CDR3 reads TGTGCCAGCAGTTACTCGACTAGCGGGGGGATAGAGACCCAGTACTTC. Its protein product is CASSYSTSGGIETQYF.

In DNA, the CDR3 is TGCAGTGCCGGCCCAGGGGGCACTGAAGCTTTCTTT. The encoded protein is CSAGPGGTEAFF. This chain connects TRBV20-1 to TRBJ1-1, with TRBD1 matching 7 bases. This CDR3 region has 12 residues. Losses at the gene ends were 6 bases for V and 4 bases for J; bases not matched to a gene: 5. Germline values: CDR1 DFQATT, CDR2 SNEGSKA (reference sequence).

Many counts were recorded for this clonotype. This sequence joins TRBV7-8 and TRBJ1-4, with D maybe TRBD1 (6 bases). V was trimmed by 5 bases and J by 1 base, leaving 8 bases between them. Germline-derived CDR1 and CDR2 are SGHVS and FQNEAQ. This CDR3 comprises 14 residues. CDR3 amino acids: CASSQGRTNEKLFF. The CDR3 nucleotides are TGTGCCAGCAGCCAGGGGAGAACTAATGAAAAACTGTTTTTT.

Comment on this clonotype: Being one base from a much bigger clone, this may be a read error. This chain connects TRBV19 to TRBJ2-7, with TRBD2 matching 8 bases. Germline CDR1 is LNHDA and CDR2 is SQIVND (reference sequence). The CDR3 contains 15 residues. In DNA, the CDR3 is TGTGCCAGTAGTATCGGAGCGGGAGAGACCTACGGGCAGTACTTC. Encoded protein: CASSIGAGETYGQYF. Using reference TRBV19 and TRBJ2-7 for the parts outside the CDR3, the full variable domain is DGGITQSPKYLFRKEGQNVTLSCEQNLNHDAMYWYRQDPGQGLRLIYYSQIVNDFQKGDIAEGYSVSREKKESFPLTVTSAQKNPTAFYLCASSIGAGETYGQYFGPGTRLTVT.

Concerning this clonotype: It may be a read error: a sequence one base away is much more abundant. The V and J genes are TRBV27 and TRBJ1-2; a possible D gene is TRBD1 (5 bases). The V and J ends lost 5 bases and 2 bases respectively, with 9 bases between them. The CDR3 has 13 residues. CDR1 and CDR2 (germline): MNHEY, SMNVEV (reference sequence). The CDR3 nucleotides are TGTGCCAGCAGTGGGGGGGAGAACTATGGCTACACCTTC. This sequence encodes CASSGGENYGYTF.

This clonotype was observed a handful of times. CDR3 region: CASSEPVTGGYTF. For the CDR3, the DNA is TGCGCCAGCAGTGAGCCCGTGACCGGGGGCTACACCTTC. The chain couples TRBV10-2 to TRBJ1-2, with D unclear. Germline loops: CDR1 WSHSY, CDR2 SAAADI. V lost 2 bases and J 8 bases, leaving 12 bases between the germline ends. This CDR3 contains 13 residues.

This rearrangement joins TRBV14 to TRBJ2-7; 8 bases are a match to TRBD2. The CDR3 covers 15 residues. Germline lookup yields CDR1 SGHDN and CDR2 FVKESK. With V trimmed by 6 bases and J by 5 bases, 12 bases remained unmatched. The CDR3 nucleotides are TGTGCCAGCAGTCCCGGGGGGGGGTATCGTCACGAGCAGTACTTC. Protein product: CASSPGGGYRHEQYF.

The chain couples TRBV7-2 to TRBJ1-5; possibly TRBD1 for D (5 bases). CDR1 and CDR2 (germline): SGHTA, FQGNSA. The CDR3 totals 12 residues. Trimming took 6 bases from V and 15 from J, leaving 18 bases between them. The CDR3 reads CASSPQVGPSHF. The CDR3 DNA reads TGTGCCAGCAGTCCCCAGGTGGGGCCGTCGCATTTT.

This clonotype was seen a few times. The chain recombines TRBV7-9 with TRBJ2-2; no clear D. CDR1 and CDR2 from the germline V gene are SEHNR and FQNEAQ (reference sequence). Between the trimmed V and J ends, which lost 3 bases and 8 bases, there was a span of 4 bases. The CDR3 is 11 amino acids. CDR3 sequence reads: CASSFQGELFF. CDR3 DNA: TGTGCCAGCAGCTTTCAGGGGGAGCTGTTTTTT.

This clonotype was found many times. The J gene is TRBJ1-3, the V gene TRBV10-3; D is unclear. Germline lookup yields CDR1 ENHRY and CDR2 SYGVKD. This CDR3 is built from 14 residues. Trimming left V 10 bases short and J 0 bases short, with 13 bases between. The CDR3 region has the DNA TGTGCCACCGGGAGGAGTAGCTCTGGAAACACCATATATTTT. As protein: CATGRSSSGNTIYF.

The rearrangement uses TRBV18 and TRBJ2-7; 7 nucleotides agree with TRBD2. The germline V gene encodes CDR1 KGHSH and CDR2 LQKENI. This CDR3 spans 16 amino acids. V lost 1 base and J lost 6; bases outside the gene matches: 12. This CDR3 reads CASSPREGYGHGEQYF. The CDR3, as DNA: TGTGCCAGCTCACCACGGGAGGGCTATGGGCACGGCGAGCAGTACTTC. Based on the CDR3 plus reference TRBV18 and TRBJ2-7, the full variable domain is NAGVMQNPRHLVRRRGQEARLRCSPMKGHSHVYWYRQLPEEGLKFMVYLQKENIIDESGMPKERFSAEFPKEGPSILRIQQVVRGDSAAYFCASSPREGYGHGEQYFGPGTRLTVT.

At least ten counts were recorded for this clonotype. V is TRBV12-3 or TRBV12-4 and J is TRBJ2-7; possible D gene TRBD1, 6 bases. Trimming left V 7 bases short and J 2 bases short, with 15 bases between. This CDR3 contains 14 residues. In nucleotides, the CDR3 is TGTGCCAGCATGGGTGGGGACACAGCCTACGAGCAGTACTTC. The encoded protein is CASMGGDTAYEQYF.

This clonotype was picked up a small number of times. This chain joins TRBV6-7 and TRBJ1-5; D possibly corresponds to TRBD1 (6 bases). TRBV6-7 is known as an ORF, though its function is uncertain. V lost 4 bases and J 4 bases, leaving 14 bases between the germline ends. The length of the CDR3 is 15 residues. For the CDR3, the DNA is TGTGCCAGCAGTTGGACAGCACCGGGGAATCAGCCCCAGCATTTT. Translation gives CASSWTAPGNQPQHF.

Details on this clonotype: A much larger clonotype is one base distant, so this may be a read error. The rearrangement joins TRBV20-1 to TRBJ2-5, with unresolved D. V was pared by 0 bases and J by 4 bases, with 9 bases between. The CDR3 contains 13 residues. Per the germline V gene, CDR1 is DFQATT and CDR2 is SNEGSKA (reference sequence). Here the CDR3 reads CSARDQGLETQYF. The CDR3 coding sequence is TGCAGTGCTAGAGATCAAGGATTAGAGACCCAGTACTTC.